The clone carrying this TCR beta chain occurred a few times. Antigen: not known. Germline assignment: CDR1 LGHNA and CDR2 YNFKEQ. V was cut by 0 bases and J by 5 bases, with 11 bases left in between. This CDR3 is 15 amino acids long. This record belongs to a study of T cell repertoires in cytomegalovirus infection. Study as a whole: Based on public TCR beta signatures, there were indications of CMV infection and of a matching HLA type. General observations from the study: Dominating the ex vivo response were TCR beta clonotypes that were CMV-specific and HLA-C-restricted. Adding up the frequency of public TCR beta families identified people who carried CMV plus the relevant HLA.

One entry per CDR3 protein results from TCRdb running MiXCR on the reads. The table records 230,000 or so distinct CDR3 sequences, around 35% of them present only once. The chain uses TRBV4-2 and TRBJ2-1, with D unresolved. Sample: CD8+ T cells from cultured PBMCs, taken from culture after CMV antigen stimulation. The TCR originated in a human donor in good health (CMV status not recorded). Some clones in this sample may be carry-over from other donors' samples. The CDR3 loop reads CASSQDSPQDNEQFF. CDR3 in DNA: TGTGCCAGCAGCCAAGATTCGCCGCAGGACAATGAGCAGTTCTTC.